What follows are 27 T cell receptor beta chains derived from one specimen sequenced in a study of blood T cell repertoires in COVID-19. Profiled with immunoSEQ multiplex PCR; TCRdb holds only in-frame clones, not every one. The data contain fewer than 250,000 clones, approximately 85% of them seen just once; the ten biggest clones take up 2% to 2.5%. The sample comprised PBMCs or T cells enriched from blood (not recorded which). The receptors here all came from a woman between 50 and 59 years old who had recovered from COVID-19.

The chain couples TRBV11-2 to TRBJ2-1, with a possible D match to TRBD2 (6 bases). CDR1 and CDR2 from the germline V gene are SGHAT and FQNNGV. The CDR3 contains 15 residues. Between the trimmed V and J ends, which lost 5 bases and 4 bases, there was a span of 15 bases. This CDR3 is CASSLMGGAYNEQFF. The CDR3 DNA reads TGTGCCAGCAGCCTTATGGGGGGAGCGTACAATGAGCAGTTCTTC.

The chain combines TRBV5-4 with TRBJ2-3; D is uncertain. Germline assignment: CDR1 SGHNT and CDR2 YYREEE (reference sequence). Between the trimmed V and J ends, which lost 3 bases and 0 bases, there was a span of 11 bases. CDR3 length equals 15 residues. The CDR3, as DNA: TGTGCCAGCAGCTCGAAGACGCGGAGCACAGATACGCAGTATTTT. Its protein is CASSSKTRSTDTQYF.

The V gene is TRBV20-1, the J gene TRBJ2-7; D not resolved. Trimming cost V 5 bases and J 5 bases, with 7 bases left between them. The germline CDR1 and CDR2 sequences are DFQATT and SNEGSKA (reference sequence). CDR3 length equals 10 residues. The CDR3 protein is CSARGHEQYF. In DNA form, the CDR3 reads TGCAGTGCTCGCGGTCACGAGCAGTACTTC.

This clone was found once. This chain connects TRBV4-3 to TRBJ1-1, with TRBD1 as a possible D gene (6 bases). The length of the CDR3 is 15 residues. From germline, CDR1 is LGHNA and CDR2 YSLEER. V was pared by 1 base and J by 2 bases, with 11 bases between. CDR3 protein: CASSQGTGFNTEAFF. The CDR3 DNA reads as TGCGCCAGCAGCCAAGGCACAGGGTTTAACACTGAAGCTTTCTTT.

The chain combines TRBV7-2 with TRBJ1-2; TRBD1 aligns across 9 bases. The CDR3 spans 15 residues. Germline V gene lookup returns CDR1 SGHTA and CDR2 FQGNSA. The ends lost 5 bases at V and 1 base at J; junction bases unmatched: 5. CDR3 in amino acids: CASSPGQGLNYGYTF. The CDR3 nucleotides are TGTGCCAGCAGCCCGGGACAGGGTCTTAACTATGGCTACACCTTC.

This sequence joins TRBV9 and TRBJ2-7, with 8 nucleotides matching TRBD1. With V trimmed by 4 bases and J by 0 bases, 3 bases remained unmatched. CDR3 length equals 14 residues. Germline CDR1 and CDR2: SGDLS and YYNGEE. The DNA for the CDR3 is TGTGCCAGCAGCCAGGGACAGGCCTCCTACGAGCAGTACTTC. Its protein is CASSQGQASYEQYF.

V is TRBV15 and J is TRBJ2-7; TRBD1 aligns across 8 bases. This CDR3 is built from 15 residues. Germline V gene sequence: CDR1 LNHNV, CDR2 YYDKDF (reference sequence). V gave up 8 bases and J gave up 2 bases; unmatched junction bases: 11. The CDR3 is CATGDDRGLPYEQYF. CDR3 nucleotides: TGTGCCACCGGGGATGACAGGGGTTTACCCTACGAGCAGTACTTC.

This chain links TRBV29-1 with TRBJ1-1, with D uncertain. Trimming took 4 bases from V and 9 from J, leaving 15 bases between them. Germline CDR1 is SQVTM and CDR2 is ANQGSEA. The CDR3 runs to 12 residues. CDR3 sequence: CSVGKGAAKAFF. The CDR3 coding sequence is TGCAGCGTTGGCAAGGGAGCGGCCAAAGCTTTCTTT. The full variable domain, rest sourced from reference TRBV29-1 and TRBJ1-1, is SAVISQKPSRDICQRGTSLTIQCQVDSQVTMMFWYRQQPGQSLTLIATANQGSEATYESGFVIDKFPISRPNLTFSTLTVSNMSPEDSSIYLCSVGKGAAKAFFGQGTRLTVV.

CDR3 region: CASSGDRGHQPQHF. The CDR3 nucleotides read TGTGCCAGCAGTGGAGACAGGGGGCATCAGCCCCAGCATTTT. The genes are TRBV25-1 and TRBJ1-5; the match to TRBD1 covers 10 bases. Germline-derived CDR1 and CDR2 are MGHDK and SYGVNS. V gave up 4 bases and J gave up 5 bases; unmatched junction bases: 2. CDR3 length: 14 amino acids.

This clone was seen more than once but under ten times. J is TRBJ1-5 and V is TRBV27; D is possibly TRBD1 (5 bases). CDR3 size: 15 residues. V was trimmed by 3 bases and J by 0 bases, leaving 9 bases between them. Germline V gives CDR1 MNHEY, CDR2 SMNVEV (reference sequence). The DNA for the CDR3 is TGTGCCAGCAGTTTGACAGTTTATAGCAATCAGCCCCAGCATTTT. This codes for CASSLTVYSNQPQHF.

The chain has TRBV6-5 and TRBJ1-4; 7 positions match TRBD1. CDR1 MNHEY and CDR2 SVGAGI come from the germline V gene. The CDR3 consists of 15 residues. V shed 5 bases and J 8 bases; nucleotides not matched to a gene: 11. As DNA, the CDR3 is TGTGCCAGCAGTAGTGCCGGGACAGCGTCCGAAAAACTGTTTTTT. This codes for CASSSAGTASEKLFF.

For the CDR3, the DNA is TGTGCCAGCAGTCCCCAGGGGGCGCGAGGCAATCAGCCCCAGCATTTT. Its protein product is CASSPQGARGNQPQHF. The chain combines TRBV27 with TRBJ1-5; TRBD1 agrees at 8 bases. The CDR3 consists of 16 residues. Germline CDR1 and CDR2: MNHEY and SMNVEV (reference sequence). Trimming cost V 5 bases and J 2 bases; bases outside gene matches: 8.

The chain recombines TRBV11-2 with TRBJ2-3; 8 bases are shared with TRBD2. This CDR3 is built from 14 residues. Germline assignment: CDR1 SGHAT and CDR2 FQNNGV. The V segment lost 3 bases and the J segment 4 bases; nucleotides outside the gene matches: 3. The CDR3 is CASSFLAGPDTQYF. DNA of the CDR3: TGTGCCAGCAGCTTCTTAGCGGGGCCAGATACGCAGTATTTT.

This clone was seen just once. This chain connects TRBV11-3 to TRBJ1-6; perhaps TRBD1 as D (5 bases). The CDR3 runs to 13 residues. Germline V gives CDR1 SGHNT, CDR2 YENEEA. V lost 11 bases, J lost 3 bases, and 11 bases lay in between. CDR3 sequence (DNA): TGTGCCCGCCGGGGGGTCTATAATTCACCCCTCCACTTT. Its protein is CARRGVYNSPLHF.

This chain connects TRBV28 to TRBJ2-3, with 8 bases lining up with TRBD2. V was clipped by 6 bases and J by 5 bases; unmatched bases: 16. Germline loops: CDR1 MDHEN, CDR2 SYDVKM. The CDR3 runs to 17 residues. The CDR3 DNA reads TGTGCCAGCAGCCCTGGGGTTGGGCGGGAGGAAGAAGATACGCAGTATTTT. Amino acids: CASSPGVGREEEDTQYF. Variable domain in full (rest from reference TRBV28 and TRBJ2-3): DVKVTQSSRYLVKRTGEKVFLECVQDMDHENMFWYRQDPGLGLRLIYFSYDVKMKEKGDIPEGYSVSREKKERFSLILESASTNQTSMYLCASSPGVGREEEDTQYFGPGTRLTVL.

Here the CDR3 DNA reads TGTGCCAGCACCCCCGGGACAGGGGCGAAGAATGAGCAGTTCTTC. As protein: CASTPGTGAKNEQFF. The V and J genes are TRBV6-5 and TRBJ2-1; 10 bases align to TRBD1. Germline V lookup: CDR1 MNHEY, CDR2 SVGAGI. After removal of 7 bases from V and 7 bases from J, the junction contained 10 bases not matched to a gene. The CDR3 contains 15 residues.

This chain links TRBV5-6 with TRBJ2-3; D remains unclear. This CDR3 is 14 amino acids long. Looked up from germline, CDR1 is SGHDT and CDR2 is YYEEEE. With 0 bases removed from V and 0 bases from J, the gap between germline ends came to 5 bases. In nucleotides, the CDR3 is TGTGCCAGCAGCTTGGTGCAGAGCACAGATACGCAGTATTTT. The encoded protein is CASSLVQSTDTQYF.

Remarks on this clone: Additional DNA sequences in this sample encode the identical CDR3. The rearrangement joins TRBV30 to TRBJ1-5; D unresolved. CDR1 and CDR2 (germline): GTSNPN, SVGIG (reference sequence). The CDR3 has 13 residues. Trimming removed 2 bases from V and 2 bases from J, with 7 bases in between. The CDR3 DNA follows: TGTGCCTGGAGTCTCGGGGGCAATCAGCCCCAGCATTTT. This encodes CAWSLGGNQPQHF.

The V call is TRBV28, the J call TRBJ1-1; a weak D match, TRBD1 (6 bases). The V gene lost 2 bases and the J gene lost 5 bases, with 15 bases spanning the gap. Germline assignment: CDR1 MDHEN and CDR2 SYDVKM. The CDR3 consists of 15 residues. This chain's CDR3 is CASSLRHREGTEAFF. As DNA, the CDR3 is TGTGCCAGCAGTTTACGTCACAGGGAGGGGACTGAAGCTTTCTTT.

The chain couples TRBV7-8 to TRBJ2-1, with TRBD1 as a possible D gene (6 bases). This CDR3 region has 13 residues. V lost 6 bases and J 5 bases, leaving 11 bases between the germline ends. Germline lookup yields CDR1 SGHVS and CDR2 FQNEAQ. The chain's CDR3 is CASRRDTHNEQFF. DNA of the CDR3: TGTGCCAGCAGACGGGACACCCACAATGAGCAGTTCTTC.

This chain connects TRBV25-1 to TRBJ1-2, with D tentatively TRBD1 (5 bases). The CDR3 contains 12 residues. Germline V gives CDR1 MGHDK, CDR2 SYGVNS. Trimming left V 8 bases short and J 4 bases short, with 11 bases between. CDR3 sequence: CASRGDAYGYTF. The CDR3 nucleotides are TGTGCCAGCCGGGGGGATGCCTATGGCTACACCTTC.

The chain recombines TRBV7-9 with TRBJ2-7, with D uncertain. V was cut by 2 bases and J by 3 bases, with 8 bases left in between. CDR1 and CDR2 from the germline V gene are SEHNR and FQNEAQ (reference sequence). The CDR3 spans 13 residues. CDR3 protein: CASSLPVHYEQYF. For the CDR3, the DNA is TGTGCCAGCAGCTTACCGGTTCACTACGAGCAGTACTTC.

The rearrangement joins TRBV6-5 to TRBJ1-5, with D possibly matching TRBD1 (6 bases). Germline-derived CDR1 and CDR2 are MNHEY and SVGAGI. The CDR3 runs 14 residues. Trimming took 8 bases from V and 1 from J, leaving 12 bases between them. As DNA, the CDR3 is TGTGCCAGCGGGGGACAAAGAAGCAATCAGCCCCAGCATTTT. Its protein product is CASGGQRSNQPQHF.

The chain has TRBV6-6 and TRBJ2-7; a possible D gene is TRBD2 (6 bases). The V end was cut by 8 bases, the J end by 0 bases, with 8 bases between. Germline CDR1 and CDR2: MNHNY and SVGAGI (reference sequence). CDR3 length equals 12 residues. The CDR3: CASAGSSYEQYF. The CDR3 bases are TGTGCCAGCGCGGGGAGCTCCTACGAGCAGTACTTC.

The chain carries TRBV7-2 and TRBJ2-7, with a weak D call TRBD2 (7 bases). The CDR3 contains 13 residues. Germline CDR1 and CDR2: SGHTA and FQGNSA. Trimming stripped 3 bases from V and 6 bases from J, with 12 bases between. The CDR3 region is CASSFSGGAEQYF. As DNA, the CDR3 is TGTGCCAGCAGCTTTTCTGGGGGGGCCGAGCAGTACTTC.

The rearrangement joins TRBV5-6 to TRBJ2-2; 11 bases agree with TRBD1. V lost 2 bases, J lost 5 bases, and 5 bases stayed unmatched. The CDR3 contains 16 residues. Germline V gives CDR1 SGHDT, CDR2 YYEEEE. CDR3 protein: CASSLPGQGATGELFF. The CDR3, as DNA: TGTGCCAGCAGCTTACCTGGACAGGGGGCAACCGGGGAGCTGTTTTTT.

V and J are TRBV9 and TRBJ2-7; D is possibly TRBD2 (6 bases). CDR1 and CDR2 (germline): SGDLS, YYNGEE. V gave up 3 bases and J gave up 8 bases, with 18 bases separating them. CDR3 length: 14 amino acids. DNA of the CDR3: TGTGCCAGCAGCGCCTCCGGGAGTAACCTAAAGCAGTACTTC. Translation: CASSASGSNLKQYF.